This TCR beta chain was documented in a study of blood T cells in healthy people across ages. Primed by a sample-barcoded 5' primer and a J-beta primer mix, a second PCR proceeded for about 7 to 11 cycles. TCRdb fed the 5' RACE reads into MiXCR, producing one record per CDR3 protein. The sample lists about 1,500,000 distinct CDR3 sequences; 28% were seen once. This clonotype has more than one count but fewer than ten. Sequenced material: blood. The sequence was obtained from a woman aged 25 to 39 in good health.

CDR3 amino acids: CASSLMWAGTHSYEQYF. DNA for the CDR3: TGTGCCAGCAGCTTGATGTGGGCGGGGACCCACTCCTACGAGCAGTACTTC. The chain uses TRBV5-6 and TRBJ2-7, with D tentatively TRBD2 (6 bases). Per germline, CDR1 SGHDT and CDR2 YYEEEE. The CDR3 has 17 residues. V lost 1 base to trimming and J lost 0 bases, with 17 bases between them.